This is a list of T cell receptor beta chains from one sample in a study of blood T cell repertoires in COVID-19. The table came from immunoSEQ multiplex PCR; TCRdb's copy has only in-frame clones and leaves some out. The sample lists some 190,000 clones; 75% to 90% were seen once. The sample consisted of peripheral blood. Source of these receptors: an older woman with acute or convalescent COVID-19. Both conserved end residues are part of each CDR3. D genes are given only for firm matches. Clone size, where shown, is once, few, many, or a class for clones that have expanded.

CDR3nt: TGCGCCAGCAGCCAAGGTCCTCGGAGCACAGATACGCAGTATTTT
CDR3aa: CASSQGPRSTDTQYF
j_gene: TRBJ2-3
abundance: -
v_gene: TRBV4-1
d_gene: -

CDR3nt: TGTGCCAGCAGCGGAGAGTACACCGGGGAGCTGTTTTTT
CDR3aa: CASSGEYTGELFF
j_gene: TRBJ2-2
abundance: once
v_gene: TRBV9
d_gene: -

CDR3nt: TGTGCCAGCAGCGCAGATAGCAATCAGCCCCAGCATTTT
CDR3aa: CASSADSNQPQHF
j_gene: TRBJ1-5
abundance: -
v_gene: TRBV7-6
d_gene: -

CDR3nt: TGTGCCAGCAGTGCTCTAGCGGGAGTGAAAGATACGCAGTATTTT
CDR3aa: CASSALAGVKDTQYF
j_gene: TRBJ2-3
abundance: -
v_gene: TRBV6-4
d_gene: TRBD2

CDR3nt: TGTGCCAGCAGCCCGGGGGAAGGTGGCTACACCTTC
CDR3aa: CASSPGEGGYTF
j_gene: TRBJ1-2
abundance: -
v_gene: TRBV6-5
d_gene: -

CDR3nt: TGTGCCAGCAGCTTGATGGTGTCTAGCGGGAGCCGAGCGCAGTTCTTC
CDR3aa: CASSLMVSSGSRAQFF
j_gene: TRBJ2-1
abundance: -
v_gene: TRBV11-2
d_gene: TRBD2

CDR3nt: TGTGCCAGCAGCTTAGATTTGGGAGGCTTGGTTCCGATTTTGGGCGGGGAGCTGTTTTTT
CDR3aa: CASSLDLGGLVPILGGELFF
j_gene: TRBJ2-2
abundance: -
v_gene: TRBV11-2
d_gene: -

CDR3nt: TGTGCCAGCATGCGCGGGGGTAGCAATCAGCCCCAGCATTTT
CDR3aa: CASMRGGSNQPQHF
j_gene: TRBJ1-5
abundance: -
v_gene: TRBV28
d_gene: -

CDR3nt: TGTGCCAGCAACCCGCGGACAGTATGGGACACCATATATTTT
CDR3aa: CASNPRTVWDTIYF
j_gene: TRBJ1-3
abundance: once
v_gene: TRBV6-5
d_gene: -

CDR3nt: TGTGCCAGCTCACCCAATCGACTAGCGGGCAATGAGCAGTTCTTC
CDR3aa: CASSPNRLAGNEQFF
j_gene: TRBJ2-1
abundance: -
v_gene: TRBV18
d_gene: TRBD2

CDR3nt: TGTGCCAGCAGCCCCTTCCGACTAGCGGGGAACACAGATACGCAGTATTTT
CDR3aa: CASSPFRLAGNTDTQYF
j_gene: TRBJ2-3
abundance: -
v_gene: TRBV7-9
d_gene: TRBD2

CDR3nt: TGTGCCAGCAGCCTCGGACCGGGACAGGGGGCCTACGAGCAGTACTTC
CDR3aa: CASSLGPGQGAYEQYF
j_gene: TRBJ2-7
abundance: -
v_gene: TRBV16
d_gene: TRBD1

CDR3nt: TGTGCCAGCAGGGCGGGAGGGACGCGCAATGAGCAGTTCTTC
CDR3aa: CASRAGGTRNEQFF
j_gene: TRBJ2-1
abundance: -
v_gene: TRBV28
d_gene: TRBD2

CDR3nt: TGTGCCAGTAGTAGGGGACAGCCCTATGGCTACACCTTC
CDR3aa: CASSRGQPYGYTF
j_gene: TRBJ1-2
abundance: -
v_gene: TRBV19
d_gene: TRBD1